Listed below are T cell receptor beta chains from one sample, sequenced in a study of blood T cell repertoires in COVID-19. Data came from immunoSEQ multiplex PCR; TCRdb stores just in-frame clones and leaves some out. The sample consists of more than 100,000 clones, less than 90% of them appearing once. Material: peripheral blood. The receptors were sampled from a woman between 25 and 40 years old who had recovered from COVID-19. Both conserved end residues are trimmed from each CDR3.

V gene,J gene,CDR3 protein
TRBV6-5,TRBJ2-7,ASLYPGVYEQY
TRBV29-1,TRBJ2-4,SVEILAKNIQY
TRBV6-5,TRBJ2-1,ASSLTSGSYNEQF
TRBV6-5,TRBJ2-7,ASNAGGGRPYEQY
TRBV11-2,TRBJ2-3,ASSLKMTSGASTDTQY
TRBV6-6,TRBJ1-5,ASSMDRGGQPQH
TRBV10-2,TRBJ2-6,ASSDWGTAGANVLT
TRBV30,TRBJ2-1,AWQGPLAYNEQF
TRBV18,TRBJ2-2,ASSPLSLADWNTGELF
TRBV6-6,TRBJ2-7,ASSLEDEQY
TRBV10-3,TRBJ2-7,AISVEARQEQY
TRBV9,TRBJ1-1,ASSVGTANTEAF
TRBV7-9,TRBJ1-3,ASSSFTGNTIY
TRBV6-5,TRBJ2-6,ASDRHSGANVLT
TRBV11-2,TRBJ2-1,ASSLIANEQF
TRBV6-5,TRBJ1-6,ATQTGPLH
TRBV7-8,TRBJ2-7,ASTARGQSYEQY
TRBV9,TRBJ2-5,ASSPRSGGEETQY
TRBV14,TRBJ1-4,ASSPVGGPNEKLF
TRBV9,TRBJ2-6,ASSSSRDRYNVLT
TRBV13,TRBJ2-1,ASSQGLAGVNEQF
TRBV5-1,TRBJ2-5,ASTEGTNLQETQY
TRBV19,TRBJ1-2,ASRSGTYGYT
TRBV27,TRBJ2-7,ASSLSAGTYEQY
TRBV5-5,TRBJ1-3,ASSSQGAFGNTIY
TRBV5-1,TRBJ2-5,ASSGTLPRQETQY
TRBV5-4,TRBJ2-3,ASSLATSADYTDTQY
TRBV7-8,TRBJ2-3,ASSLALQGSTDTQY
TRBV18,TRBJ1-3,ASSPMGQALAGNTIY
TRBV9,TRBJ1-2,ASSVQGTYGYT
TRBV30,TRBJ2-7,AWSVEGSSYEQY
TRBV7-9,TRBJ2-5,ASSLRLAGQETQY
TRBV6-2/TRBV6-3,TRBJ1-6,ASSYLGRKSPLH
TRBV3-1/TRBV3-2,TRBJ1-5,ASSQDSLTSNQPQH
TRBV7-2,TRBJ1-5,ASSLDGSPRNQPQH
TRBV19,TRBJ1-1,ASSMSGLDTEAF
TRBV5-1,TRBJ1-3,ASSLGRGGNTIY
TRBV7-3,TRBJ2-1,ASSLMPQGASYNEQF
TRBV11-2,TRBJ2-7,ASSLVEAGTLSYEQY
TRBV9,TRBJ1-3,ASSVARGNSGNTIY
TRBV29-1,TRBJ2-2,SVIPGTGELF
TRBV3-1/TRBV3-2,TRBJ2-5,ASSHSGTPKETQY
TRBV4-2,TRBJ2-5,ASSSVDRGPQETQY
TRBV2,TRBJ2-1,AGGSGGQQF
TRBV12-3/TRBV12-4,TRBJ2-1,ASSLQGVNEQF
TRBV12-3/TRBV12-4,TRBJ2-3,ASGGRGTDTQY
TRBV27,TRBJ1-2,ASSPALSYGYT
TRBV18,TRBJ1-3,ASSPGQAISGNTIY
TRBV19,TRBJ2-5,ASSIGTGGGAEETQY
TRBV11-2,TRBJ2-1,ASSPGTGSANEQF
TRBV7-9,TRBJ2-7,ASSPRQDFDEQY